This entry lists 27 T cell receptor beta chains sequenced from one sample in a study of OX40 agonist ivuxolimab in advanced cancers. Repertoires were generated with immunoSEQ multiplex PCR, while TCRdb's copy carries only in-frame clones and drops some. The repertoire holds some 45,000 clones, 70% to 90% seen once, with 0.38% in the top ten. The sample here was CD4+ or CD8+ T cells sorted from blood, taken in a trial of the OX40 agonist ivuxolimab. The source is an adult with an advanced solid tumor such as melanoma, head and neck, liver or kidney cancer.

The chain combines TRBV7-2 with TRBJ2-5; D unresolved. Trimming shortened V by 3 bases and J by 2 bases, and 10 bases separated the two germline ends. This CDR3 is built from 14 residues. Germline lookup yields CDR1 SGHTA and CDR2 FQGNSA. The CDR3 loop reads CASSLRASQETQYF. The DNA for the CDR3 is TGTGCCAGCAGCTTGAGAGCGAGTCAAGAGACCCAGTACTTC. The entire variable domain, with the rest obtained from reference TRBV7-2 and TRBJ2-5, is as follows: GAGVSQSPSNKVTEKGKDVELRCDPISGHTALYWYRQSLGQGLEFLIYFQGNSAPDKSGLPSDRFSAERTGGSVSTLTIQRTQQEDSAVYLCASSLRASQETQYFGPGTRLLVL.

V and J are TRBV9 and TRBJ2-3, with TRBD1 matching 8 bases. Germline values: CDR1 SGDLS, CDR2 YYNGEE. This CDR3 spans 14 amino acids. V lost 4 bases to trimming and J lost 3 bases; unmatched junction nucleotides: 4. CDR3 bases: TGTGCCAGCAGCCAGGGGGCTCTGACAGATACGCAGTATTTT. It specifies CASSQGALTDTQYF.

This clone appeared once. The chain has TRBV30 and TRBJ2-5; no definite D call. The germline V and J ends were trimmed by 1 base and 5 bases, with 5 bases remaining between them. The CDR3 length is 11 residues. Germline V gene sequence: CDR1 GTSNPN, CDR2 SVGIG (reference sequence). The CDR3 DNA is TGTGCCTGGAGTGCATTCGAGACCCAGTACTTC. Amino acid sequence: CAWSAFETQYF.

V gene TRBV6-5 combines with J gene TRBJ2-2; weak D call: TRBD1 (5 bases). The CDR3 extends over 14 amino acids. V was cut by 7 bases and J by 4 bases, with 13 bases left in between. Per germline, CDR1 MNHEY and CDR2 SVGAGI. The CDR3 is CASTRQGSTGELFF. CDR3 bases: TGTGCCAGCACTCGTCAGGGAAGCACCGGGGAGCTGTTTTTT.

This clone was counted a few times. This chain connects TRBV19 to TRBJ1-2; 11 bases are shared with TRBD1. The CDR3 loop spans 14 amino acids. Per germline, CDR1 LNHDA and CDR2 SQIVND (reference sequence). V shed 4 bases and J 7 bases; nucleotides not matched to a gene: 5. CDR3 residues: CASSTGQGATGYTF. In DNA form, the CDR3 reads TGTGCCAGTAGTACAGGACAGGGGGCTACTGGCTACACCTTC.

The chain combines TRBV4-2 with TRBJ2-1; 9 bases agree with TRBD2. The length of the CDR3 is 16 residues. Germline values: CDR1 LGHNA, CDR2 YNFKEQ. Trimming at V came to 4 bases and at J to 5 bases, leaving 9 bases not matched to a gene. The chain's CDR3 is CASSLLGGGDNNEQFF. The CDR3 DNA follows: TGTGCCAGCAGCCTACTAGGCGGGGGGGACAACAATGAGCAGTTCTTC.

The gene calls are TRBV5-1 and TRBJ2-7; 10 bases line up with TRBD2. Germline CDR1 reads SGHRS; CDR2 reads YFSETQ. V was clipped by 0 bases and J by 0 bases; unmatched bases: 3. The CDR3 loop spans 16 amino acids. DNA for the CDR3: TGCGCCAGCAGCTTGGAGTCTAGCGGGAGCTCCTACGAGCAGTACTTC. Translating gives CASSLESSGSSYEQYF.

The chain recombines TRBV19 with TRBJ2-3, with 13 bases matching TRBD2. V was pared by 5 bases and J by 2 bases, with 7 bases of the junction left unmatched. CDR3 length: 17 residues. Germline CDR1 is LNHDA and CDR2 is SQIVND (reference sequence). CDR3 protein: CASSARTSGGITDTQYF. As DNA, the CDR3 is TGTGCCAGTAGTGCCCGGACTAGCGGGGGAATCACAGATACGCAGTATTTT.

V is TRBV29-1 and J is TRBJ2-3; no reliable D call. Trimming took 6 bases from V and 5 from J, leaving 12 bases between them. The germline gives CDR1 SQVTM, CDR2 ANQGSEA. The CDR3 extends over 12 amino acids. This CDR3 reads CSVTSSEDTQYF. The CDR3 region has the DNA TGCAGCGTCACCTCATCGGAAGATACGCAGTATTTT.

V gene TRBV28 combines with J gene TRBJ2-1; D is possibly TRBD2 (6 bases). V was clipped by 4 bases and J by 5 bases, with 12 bases between them. Germline V gene sequence: CDR1 MDHEN, CDR2 SYDVKM. The CDR3 is made up of 14 amino acids. The CDR3 nucleotides read TGTGCCAGCAGTTCCCCGGGACTTCACAATGAGCAGTTCTTC. It translates to CASSSPGLHNEQFF.

V is TRBV2 and J is TRBJ1-3; tentative D call: TRBD1 (5 bases). V was cut by 4 bases and J by 1 base, with 17 bases left in between. Germline loops: CDR1 SNHLY, CDR2 FYNNEI. The CDR3 covers 17 residues. The chain's CDR3 is CASSGLRQKGSGNTIYF. The CDR3 coding sequence is TGTGCCAGCAGTGGGTTACGACAGAAGGGATCTGGAAACACCATATATTTT.

The rearrangement uses TRBV4-2 and TRBJ1-6; D may be TRBD1 (5 bases). This CDR3 region has 17 residues. Trimming removed 0 bases at V and 7 bases at J, with 16 bases between. Germline lookup yields CDR1 LGHNA and CDR2 YNFKEQ. The DNA for the CDR3 is TGTGCCAGCAGCCAAGAGGGGAGGAACAGGTGGAATTCACCCCTCCACTTT. Translating gives CASSQEGRNRWNSPLHF.

The chain recombines TRBV7-8 with TRBJ2-2; 11 bases fit TRBD2. The germline V gene encodes CDR1 SGHVS and CDR2 FQNEAQ. The trim removed 3 bases at V and 8 bases at J, leaving 5 bases unmatched. CDR3 length: 15 residues. The CDR3 DNA follows: TGTGCCAGCAGCTTCCGACTAGCGGGGTGGGGGGAGCTGTTTTTT. As protein: CASSFRLAGWGELFF.

The J gene is TRBJ1-2, the V gene TRBV2; weak D call: TRBD1 (5 bases). This CDR3 contains 14 residues. Germline V gives CDR1 SNHLY, CDR2 FYNNEI. Trimming removed 6 bases from V and 8 bases from J, with 19 bases in between. CDR3 residues: CASRIGAGGGGYTF. The CDR3 nucleotides read TGTGCCAGCAGGATAGGGGCTGGCGGAGGCGGCTACACCTTC.

This rearrangement joins TRBV7-9 to TRBJ2-3; D not certain. Germline loops: CDR1 SEHNR, CDR2 FQNEAQ (reference sequence). Deletions cut 5 bases from V and 5 bases from J, with 14 bases between. The CDR3 is 14 amino acids. CDR3 coding DNA: TGTGCCAGCAGCCCCCGGCAGGTGGAAGATACGCAGTATTTT. This gives the protein CASSPRQVEDTQYF.

The chain recombines TRBV5-1 with TRBJ2-1, with TRBD2 matching over 11 bases. The trim removed 4 bases at V and 12 bases at J, leaving 9 bases unmatched. Looked up from germline, CDR1 is SGHRS and CDR2 is YFSETQ. The CDR3 loop spans 14 amino acids. Written as DNA, the CDR3 is TGCGCCAGCAGCCCTGGACTAGCGGGTGAGAGGCAGTTCTTC. Encoded protein: CASSPGLAGERQFF.

The V gene is TRBV6-6, the J gene TRBJ1-6, with 9 bases identical to TRBD1. After removal of 4 bases from V and 7 bases from J, the junction contained 8 bases not matched to a gene. CDR1 is MNHNY, CDR2 SVGAGI, per germline (reference sequence). This CDR3 is built from 16 residues. The DNA for the CDR3 is TGTGCCAGCAGTTTCACCCGGGACAGGGAAAATTCACCCCTCCACTTT. Amino acids: CASSFTRDRENSPLHF.

The rearrangement joins TRBV5-1 to TRBJ1-1; D is unresolved. Trimming cost V 0 bases and J 1 base, with 10 bases left between them. CDR1 is SGHRS and CDR2 is YFSETQ in the germline V gene. CDR3 length: 15 amino acids. The CDR3 DNA is TGCGCCAGCAGCTTGGATGGTCCGGGGAACACTGAAGCTTTCTTT. Translation gives CASSLDGPGNTEAFF.

The chain has TRBV28 and TRBJ2-7; possible D gene TRBD1, 6 bases. The CDR3 runs 15 residues. Germline V gene lookup returns CDR1 MDHEN and CDR2 SYDVKM. The V gene lost 4 bases and the J gene lost 2 bases, with 15 bases spanning the gap. The CDR3 DNA follows: TGTGCCAGCAGTTCGCCGGGACAAACAACCTACGAGCAGTACTTC. This codes for CASSSPGQTTYEQYF.

In the case of this clone: At one end the junction does not follow the germline gene, possibly because of a read error. The chain couples TRBV7-7 to TRBJ1-1, with D perhaps TRBD1 (5 bases). The CDR3 spans 13 residues. CDR1 and CDR2 (germline): SSHAT, FNYEAQ (reference sequence). CDR3 DNA: TGTGCTAGCAGCTTAAACCAGGGCACTGAAGCTTTCTTT. Translated, it gives CASSLNQGTEAFF.

This clone has just a few counts. J is TRBJ1-3 and V is TRBV6-5; D gene unclear. CDR3 length: 11 residues. Looked up from germline, CDR1 is MNHEY and CDR2 is SVGAGI. V lost 3 bases and J 6 bases, leaving 3 bases between the germline ends. The CDR3 DNA reads as TGTGCCAGCAGTTATTTAAACACCATATATTTT. Translated, it gives CASSYLNTIYF.

The V call is TRBV2, the J call TRBJ2-1; TRBD2 aligns across 10 bases. This CDR3 is 16 amino acids long. Per germline, CDR1 SNHLY and CDR2 FYNNEI. J was trimmed by 3 bases and V by 7 bases; bases with no gene match: 9. The chain's CDR3 is CASTQRTSGVYNEQFF. CDR3 DNA sequence: TGTGCCAGCACGCAAAGGACTAGCGGAGTCTACAATGAGCAGTTCTTC. Looking up the rest from reference TRBV2 and TRBJ2-1 gives the full variable domain: EPEVTQTPSHQVTQMGQEVILRCVPISNHLYFYWYRQILGQKVEFLVSFYNNEISEKSEIFDDQFSVERPDGSNFTLKIRSTKLEDSAMYFCASTQRTSGVYNEQFFGPGTRLTVL.

The genes are TRBV7-2 and TRBJ2-1; 10 nucleotides match TRBD2. The germline V gene encodes CDR1 SGHTA and CDR2 FQGNSA. V was pared by 6 bases and J by 7 bases, with 9 bases of the junction left unmatched. This CDR3 comprises 15 residues. In nucleotides, the CDR3 is TGTGCCAGCAGGCCCAAGCTAGCGGGGGCTAATGAGCAGTTCTTC. The encoded protein is CASRPKLAGANEQFF. Full variable domain (rest looked up from reference TRBV7-2 and TRBJ2-1): GAGVSQSPSNKVTEKGKDVELRCDPISGHTALYWYRQSLGQGLEFLIYFQGNSAPDKSGLPSDRFSAERTGGSVSTLTIQRTQQEDSAVYLCASRPKLAGANEQFFGPGTRLTVL.

The rearrangement joins TRBV5-1 to TRBJ1-4, with TRBD1 as a possible D gene (6 bases). CDR1 SGHRS and CDR2 YFSETQ come from the germline V gene. V lost 2 bases to trimming and J lost 7 bases, with 9 bases between them. The CDR3 extends over 13 amino acids. The CDR3 is CASSFEDSEKLFF. Written as DNA, the CDR3 is TGCGCCAGCAGCTTCGAGGACAGTGAAAAACTGTTTTTT.

The chain combines TRBV28 with TRBJ2-3, with 9 bases fitting TRBD2. The V gene's germline CDR1 is MDHEN and CDR2 SYDVKM. V shed 9 bases, J shed 0 bases, and the junction held 7 bases outside the gene matches. CDR3 length: 15 residues. The CDR3 loop is CARSHLAGSTDTQYF. CDR3 in DNA: TGTGCCAGATCCCACCTAGCGGGAAGCACAGATACGCAGTATTTT.

This clone was found once. The chain couples TRBV5-1 to TRBJ2-2; D is perhaps TRBD1 (5 bases). Germline V gives CDR1 SGHRS, CDR2 YFSETQ. The CDR3 spans 15 residues. Trimming removed 6 bases at V and 6 bases at J, with 18 bases between. CDR3 sequence (DNA): TGCGCCAGCACCAACGCCGCAGGGTCCGCCGGGGAGCTGTTTTTT. Protein sequence: CASTNAAGSAGELFF.

The genes are TRBV13 and TRBJ1-1, with D uncertain. Germline V gene lookup returns CDR1 PRHDT and CDR2 FYEKMQ (reference sequence). This CDR3 is 14 amino acids long. The germline V and J ends were trimmed by 5 bases and 7 bases, with 17 bases remaining between them. CDR3 sequence: CASSILFRTNEAFF. The CDR3 coding sequence is TGTGCCAGCAGCATCCTCTTTCGGACCAATGAAGCTTTCTTT.